The rows below give T cell receptor beta chains drawn from one sample of a study of T cell repertoires in cytomegalovirus infection. What these receptors recognize is not known. TCRdb processed the reads anew with MiXCR; each CDR3 protein has one entry. This sample yields 650,000 to 900,000 distinct CDR3 sequences, of which around 29% are seen a single time; around 13% belongs to the top ten. The source material was cultured CD8+ T cells from PBMCs, sampled from culture after CMV antigen stimulation. Receptor source: a human donor in good health (CMV status not recorded). Some clones in this sample may be carry-over from other donors' samples. CDR3s include the opening cysteine and the closing phenylalanine or tryptophan. The D gene is left open where the match is weak. Only part of the rows carry a size: once, few, many, or a class if the clone is expanded.

>-|TRBJ1-6|TRBV5-5|-
TGTGCCAGCAGCTTGGGTGGGGTCTCTCGCTATAATTCACCCCTCCACTTT
CASSLGGVSRYNSPLHF
>many|TRBJ1-1|TRBV6-2/TRBV6-3|-
TGTGCCAGCAGTCGCGGGATCCTGAACACTGAAGCTTTCTTT
CASSRGILNTEAFF
>-|TRBJ2-5|TRBV5-6|-
TGTGCCAGCAGCTCCGGCGAGGGGGGCCAAGAGACCCAGTACTTC
CASSSGEGGQETQYF
>few|TRBJ1-5|TRBV6-1|-
TGTGCCAGCAGTGGAGATGGGGGCGGTGGGCCCCAGCATTTT
CASSGDGGGGPQHF
>few|TRBJ2-2|TRBV28|-
TGTGCCAGCAGACAGTTGAACACCGGGGAGCTGTTTTTT
CASRQLNTGELFF
>once|TRBJ2-2|TRBV5-4|-
TGTGCCAGCAGCTTGGGAGTGGGACGGGGCACCGGGGAGCTGTTTTTT
CASSLGVGRGTGELFF
>-|TRBJ2-3|TRBV5-1|-
TGCGCCAGCAGCTTGCAGCGGTCGAGCACAGATACGCAGTATTTT
CASSLQRSSTDTQYF
>few|TRBJ2-5|TRBV9|TRBD2
TGTGCCAGCAGCGTAGCGGGGGGGTTCCAAGAGACCCAGTACTTC
CASSVAGGFQETQYF
>-|TRBJ2-5|TRBV14|-
TGTGCCAGCAGCCTTACATCCGCAGGCTTCCAAGAGACCCAGTACTTC
CASSLTSAGFQETQYF
>-|TRBJ2-5|TRBV27|-
TGTGCCAGCAGTTCGGACGGCGGGAAGACCCAGTACTTC
CASSSDGGKTQYF
>once|TRBJ1-3|TRBV4-1|-
TGCGCCAGCAGCCAAGAAGACGACAACCCTGGAAACACCATATATTTT
CASSQEDDNPGNTIYF
>many|TRBJ2-1|TRBV7-6|TRBD2
TGTGCCAGCAGCTTAGTGGGCGGGGGGCTACTCTACAATGAGCAGTTCTTC
CASSLVGGGLLYNEQFF
>few|TRBJ2-1|TRBV7-7|TRBD2
TGTGCTAGCAGCTTAGCGGGGGGGATGGGGCAGTTCTTC
CASSLAGGMGQFF
>-|TRBJ1-2|TRBV7-8|-
TGTGCCAGCAGCTTAGACCCGGGATTGCGGTATGGCTACACCTTC
CASSLDPGLRYGYTF
>many|TRBJ2-7|TRBV7-8|-
TGTGCCAGCAGCTTAGCGCCGAGGCGCTACGAGCAGTACTTC
CASSLAPRRYEQYF
>few|TRBJ2-5|TRBV5-1|TRBD1
TGCGCCAGCAGAGTCGGGACAGCACAAGAGACCCAGTACTTC
CASRVGTAQETQYF
>many|TRBJ2-1|TRBV7-2|TRBD2
TGTGCCAGCAGCTTAGTTGTTAGCGGGGCCATCTACAATGAGCAGTTCTTC
CASSLVVSGAIYNEQFF
>-|TRBJ1-2|TRBV25-1|TRBD1
TGTGCCAGCAGTGTTTTAGGGACAGGGGGCTATGGCTACACCTTC
CASSVLGTGGYGYTF
>few|TRBJ1-5|TRBV5-4|-
TGTGCCAGCAGCCCCGGTTTGGGGGTTCAGCCCCAGCATTTT
CASSPGLGVQPQHF
>-|TRBJ1-2|TRBV29-1|-
TGCAGCGTTGAAGGGTTTCGGCCGGCTAACTATGGCTACACCTTC
CSVEGFRPANYGYTF
>-|TRBJ2-7|TRBV29-1|TRBD1
TGCAGCGTTGTTGCGGGACAGGGCTACGAGCAGTACTTC
CSVVAGQGYEQYF
>many|TRBJ2-3|TRBV7-2|TRBD2
TGTGCCAGCAGCATAAGCGGGGGCAGCACAGATACGCAGTATTTT
CASSISGGSTDTQYF
>few|TRBJ2-7|TRBV4-1|TRBD1
TGCGCCAGCAGCCAAGTACAGGGGAGCTCCTACGAGCAGTACTTC
CASSQVQGSSYEQYF
>few|TRBJ2-3|TRBV7-6|TRBD2
TGTGCCAGCAGCCTCGGACTAGCGGGGGCCTTTAGCACAGATACGCAGTATTTT
CASSLGLAGAFSTDTQYF
>many|TRBJ2-2|TRBV7-6|-
TGTGCCAGCGACGGGCTCAACACCGGGGAGCTGTTTTTT
CASDGLNTGELFF
>few|TRBJ2-1|TRBV29-1|TRBD1
TGCAGCGTTGAAGGCGGACAGGGGGTAGCCTACAATGAGCAGTTCTTC
CSVEGGQGVAYNEQFF
>once|TRBJ2-1|TRBV6-1|-
TGTGCCAGCTCAGGGTACTACAATGAGCAGTTCTTC
CASSGYYNEQFF
>few|TRBJ2-7|TRBV27|TRBD2
TGTGCCAGCAGTTTGTCCGGGACTAGCGGGATATACGAGCAGTACTTC
CASSLSGTSGIYEQYF
>many|TRBJ2-2|TRBV11-2|-
TGTGCCAGCAGCTTAGTGTCCGGGGGGCCGAACACCGGGGAGCTGTTTTTT
CASSLVSGGPNTGELFF
>few|TRBJ1-6|TRBV13|-
TGTGCCAGCAGCTTGACGCGGGGTACTTCACCCCTCCACTTT
CASSLTRGTSPLHF
>-|TRBJ1-5|TRBV5-6|TRBD1
TGTGCCAGCACACCGGGACAGGGAAAAGAGCAGCCCCAGCATTTT
CASTPGQGKEQPQHF
>few|TRBJ2-3|TRBV7-3|TRBD2
TGTGCCAGCAGCCCTGGACTAGCGGGGGTGGATACGCAGTATTTT
CASSPGLAGVDTQYF
>few|TRBJ2-5|TRBV11-1|TRBD1
TGTGCCAGCAGCCCATTTGGACAGGGCCAAGAGACCCAGTACTTC
CASSPFGQGQETQYF
>few|TRBJ2-1|TRBV6-5|TRBD2
TGTGCCAGCAGTTACGGGACTAGCGGCTTCTACAATGAGCAGTTCTTC
CASSYGTSGFYNEQFF
>few|TRBJ1-2|TRBV7-9|-
TGTGCCAGCAGCTCCTTGGTAGGGACTAACTATGGCTACACCTTC
CASSSLVGTNYGYTF
>many|TRBJ2-3|TRBV7-9|-
TGTGCCAGCAGCTACGAGGGCAGAACAGATACGCAGTATTTT
CASSYEGRTDTQYF
>once|TRBJ2-1|TRBV29-1|TRBD2
TGCAGCGCCAGCGGGACGCCTTTCTTC
CSASGTPFF
>few|TRBJ2-1|TRBV6-1|-
TGTGCCAGCAGTGCCAAACTAGCAATCGCCTACAATGAGCAGTTCTTC
CASSAKLAIAYNEQFF
>many|TRBJ2-7|TRBV5-6|-
TGTGCCAGCAGCTTGTCGACGGTCGGCTACGAGCAGTACTTC
CASSLSTVGYEQYF
>once|TRBJ1-6|TRBV27|-
TGTGCCAGCAGTCCCGGGACGACGGGGTCACCCCTCCACTTT
CASSPGTTGSPLHF
>-|TRBJ2-3|TRBV5-5|-
TGTGCCAGCAGCGAGCCAAAGCGGGCAGATACGCAGTATTTT
CASSEPKRADTQYF
>-|TRBJ1-4|TRBV12-3/TRBV12-4|-
TGTGCCAGCAGTTTAGACAGGGACCCCAATGAAAAACTGTTTTTT
CASSLDRDPNEKLFF
>few|TRBJ1-2|TRBV7-2|TRBD1
TGTGCCAGCAGCTCCAGTGGACAGGGGTATGGCTACACCTTC
CASSSSGQGYGYTF
>few|TRBJ1-2|TRBV7-2|TRBD1
TGTGCCAGCAGCCCGGACAGGGGGCGGAATGGCTACACCTTC
CASSPDRGRNGYTF
>many|TRBJ2-1|TRBV18|-
TGTGCCAGCTCGCAATATACAGGGATCTCCTACAATGAGCAGTTCTTC
CASSQYTGISYNEQFF
>many|TRBJ1-2|TRBV7-2|TRBD1
TGTGCCAGCAGCCAAACCGTGGGACAGCCTTTCTATGGCTACACCTTC
CASSQTVGQPFYGYTF
>few|TRBJ1-5|TRBV2|-
TGTGCCAGCAGTGATACCGGCTGGGGTAGCAATCAGCCCCAGCATTTT
CASSDTGWGSNQPQHF
>-|TRBJ1-6|TRBV28|-
TGTGTCAGCAGTTCTCGGACAGTATGGGGTATCCTTAATTCACCCCTCCACTTT
CVSSSRTVWGILNSPLHF
>few|TRBJ2-5|TRBV27|TRBD2
TGTGCCAGCAGTTTCTTGACTAGCGGGGGGCACCAAGAGACCCAGTACTTC
CASSFLTSGGHQETQYF
>many|TRBJ2-2|TRBV6-2/TRBV6-3|-
TGTGCCAGCAGTTACGTTTCCAGCACCGGGGAGCTGTTTTTT
CASSYVSSTGELFF
>-|TRBJ2-5|TRBV15|TRBD1
TGTGCCACCCGGACAGGGTTCACCCAAGAGACCCAGTACTTC
CATRTGFTQETQYF
>-|TRBJ1-1|TRBV6-1|-
TGTGCCAGCAGTGAAAGGACCCTCCAGGGTGAAGCTTTCTTT
CASSERTLQGEAFF
>-|TRBJ2-3|TRBV20-1|-
TGCAGTGCTAGAGATAAAACAGAAAGCACAGATACGCAGTATTTT
CSARDKTESTDTQYF
>-|TRBJ1-1|TRBV19|TRBD1
TGTGCCAGTGGGGACAGGGCGATCACTGAAGCTTTCTTT
CASGDRAITEAFF